This T cell receptor (beta chain) came from a study of blood T cell repertoires in COVID-19. About the study: The United States, Italy and Spain were the sources of the acute and convalescent COVID-19 samples. The cDNA or gDNA used as material had been derived from T cells, B-cell-depleted T cells, or PBMCs.

In the original processing: Reference gene primer amplification in the assay estimated nucleated cell counts. Measured with immunoSEQ multiplex PCR; TCRdb has only the in-frame clones, and not every one. For V, J and clone size, that table is used; D and trimming come from the DNA. Among approximately 110,000 clones listed, 81% were seen once. CDR1 and CDR2 (germline): LNHDA, SQIVND (reference sequence). With 3 bases removed from V and 2 bases from J, the gap between germline ends came to 11 bases. There are 14 residues in the CDR3. The sequencing sample was made of peripheral blood. The chain recombines TRBV19 with TRBJ2-7, with D tentatively TRBD2 (7 bases). The receptor was isolated from a middle-aged man with acute or convalescent COVID-19. CDR3 region: CASSIGGGPYEQYF. CDR3 sequence (DNA): TGTGCCAGTAGTATTGGGGGGGGGCCCTACGAGCAGTACTTC. Filled out from reference TRBV19 and TRBJ2-7, the complete variable domain reads DGGITQSPKYLFRKEGQNVTLSCEQNLNHDAMYWYRQDPGQGLRLIYYSQIVNDFQKGDIAEGYSVSREKKESFPLTVTSAQKNPTAFYLCASSIGGGPYEQYFGPGTRLTVT.